This TCR beta chain was sequenced in a study of T cells after yellow fever vaccination. Points from the study as a whole: Boosting was followed by the reappearance of most primary-vaccination clones (approximately 95% CD4, about 89% CD8). Though it reached lower strength, the secondary response hit its peak faster, day 5 versus 15.

On this clonotype itself: Its matching antigen is unknown.

Universal primer sites and UMIs were introduced during 5'RACE template-switching synthesis of TCR cDNA. From the 5' RACE reads, TCRdb called clonotypes with MiXCR, one entry per CDR3 protein. The sample yields hundreds of thousands of distinct CDR3 sequences, around 12% seen once. Per germline, CDR1 DFQATT and CDR2 SNEGSKA (reference sequence). V lost 0 bases and J lost 4, with 12 bases in between. The CDR3 consists of 14 residues. The genes are TRBV20-1 and TRBJ2-5, with D possibly being TRBD1 (6 bases). The TCR comes from a man younger than 30 who received the YFV17D yellow fever vaccine. This sample comprised CD4+ T cells sorted from PBMCs, obtained 15 days after the yellow fever booster vaccination. Here the CDR3 DNA reads TGCAGTGCTAGAGATAACAGGGCCGGAGAGACCCAGTACTTC. It specifies CSARDNRAGETQYF.